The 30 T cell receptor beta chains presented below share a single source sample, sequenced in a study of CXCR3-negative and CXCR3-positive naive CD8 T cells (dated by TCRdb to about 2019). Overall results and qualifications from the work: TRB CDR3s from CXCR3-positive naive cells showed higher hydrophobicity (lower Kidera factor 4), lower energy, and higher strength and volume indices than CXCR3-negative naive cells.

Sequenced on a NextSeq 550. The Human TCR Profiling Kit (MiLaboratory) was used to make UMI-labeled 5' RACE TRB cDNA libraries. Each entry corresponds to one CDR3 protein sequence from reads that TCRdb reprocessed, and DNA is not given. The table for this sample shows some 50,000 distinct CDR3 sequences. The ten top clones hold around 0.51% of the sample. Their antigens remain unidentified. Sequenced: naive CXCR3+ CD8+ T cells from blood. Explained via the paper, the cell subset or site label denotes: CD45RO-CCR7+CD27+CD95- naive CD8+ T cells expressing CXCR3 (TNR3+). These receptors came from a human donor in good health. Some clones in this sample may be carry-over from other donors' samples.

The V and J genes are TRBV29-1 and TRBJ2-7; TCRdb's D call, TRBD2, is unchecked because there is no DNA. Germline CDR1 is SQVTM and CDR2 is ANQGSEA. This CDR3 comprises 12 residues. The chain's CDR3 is CSVEEEGYEQYF.

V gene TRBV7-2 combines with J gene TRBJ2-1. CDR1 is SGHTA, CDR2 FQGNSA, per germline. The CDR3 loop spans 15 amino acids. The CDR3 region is CASSSPSEMNNEQFF.

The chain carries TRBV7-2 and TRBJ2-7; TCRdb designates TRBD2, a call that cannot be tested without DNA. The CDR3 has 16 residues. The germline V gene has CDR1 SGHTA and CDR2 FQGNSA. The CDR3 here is CTSSNLTSLFPNEQYF.

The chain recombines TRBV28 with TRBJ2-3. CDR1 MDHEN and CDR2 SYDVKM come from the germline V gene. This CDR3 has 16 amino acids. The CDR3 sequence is CASSLQEPSSTDTQYF.

The CDR3 spells CASSETGVTDTQYF. The chain employs TRBV6-4 and TRBJ2-3; with no DNA, the TCRdb D assignment of TRBD1 cannot be verified. This CDR3 spans 14 amino acids. CDR1 and CDR2 (germline): MRHNA, SNTAGT.

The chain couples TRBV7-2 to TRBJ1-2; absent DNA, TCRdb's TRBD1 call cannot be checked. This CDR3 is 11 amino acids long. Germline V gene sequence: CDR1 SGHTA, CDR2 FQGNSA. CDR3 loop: CASTYREGYTF.

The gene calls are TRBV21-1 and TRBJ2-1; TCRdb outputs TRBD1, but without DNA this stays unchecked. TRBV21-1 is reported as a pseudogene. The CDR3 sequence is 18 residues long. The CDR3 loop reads CASSHYPYTNHSYNEQFF.

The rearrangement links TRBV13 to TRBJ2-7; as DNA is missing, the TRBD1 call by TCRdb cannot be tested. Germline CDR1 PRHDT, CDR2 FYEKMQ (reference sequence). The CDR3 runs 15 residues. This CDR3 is CASSPWTETAYEQYF.

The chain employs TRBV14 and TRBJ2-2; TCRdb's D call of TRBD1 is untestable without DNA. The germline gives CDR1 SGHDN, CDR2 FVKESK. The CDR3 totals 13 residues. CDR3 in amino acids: CASSPGGPGELFF. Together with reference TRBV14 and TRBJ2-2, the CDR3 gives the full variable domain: EAGVTQFPSHSVIEKGQTVTLRCDPISGHDNLYWYRRVMGKEIKFLLHFVKESKQDESGMPNNRFLAERTGGTYSTLKVQPAELEDSGVYFCASSPGGPGELFFGEGSRLTVL.

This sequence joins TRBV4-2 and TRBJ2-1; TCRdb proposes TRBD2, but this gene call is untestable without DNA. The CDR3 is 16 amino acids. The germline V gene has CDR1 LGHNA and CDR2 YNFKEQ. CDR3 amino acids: CASSQDFSGRVNEQFF.

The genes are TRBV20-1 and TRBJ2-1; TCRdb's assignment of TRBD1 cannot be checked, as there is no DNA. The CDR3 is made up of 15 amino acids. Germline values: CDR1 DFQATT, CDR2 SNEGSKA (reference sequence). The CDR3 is CSAILTGQGFNEQFF.

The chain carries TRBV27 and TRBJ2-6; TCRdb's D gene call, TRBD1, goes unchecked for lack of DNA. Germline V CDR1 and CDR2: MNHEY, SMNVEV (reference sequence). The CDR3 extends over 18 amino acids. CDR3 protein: CASRNVGTGLSGANVLTF.

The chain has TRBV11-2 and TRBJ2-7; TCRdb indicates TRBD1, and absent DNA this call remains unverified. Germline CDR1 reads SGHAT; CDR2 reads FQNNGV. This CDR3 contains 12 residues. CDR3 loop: CASISQGYEQYF. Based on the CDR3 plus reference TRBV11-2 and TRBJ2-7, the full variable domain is EAGVAQSPRYKIIEKRQSVAFWCNPISGHATLYWYQQILGQGPKLLIQFQNNGVVDDSQLPKDRFSAERLKGVDSTLKIQPAKLEDSAVYLCASISQGYEQYFGPGTRLTVT.

The CDR3 protein is CSAPGTGLEKLFF. The chain employs TRBV20-1 and TRBJ1-4; as DNA is missing, the TRBD1 call by TCRdb cannot be tested. The CDR3 is 13 residues long. Germline loops: CDR1 DFQATT, CDR2 SNEGSKA (reference sequence).

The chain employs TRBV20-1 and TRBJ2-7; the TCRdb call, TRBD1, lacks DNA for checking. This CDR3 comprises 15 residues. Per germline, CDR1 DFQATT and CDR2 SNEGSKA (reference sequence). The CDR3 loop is CSASPTGVNSYEQYF.

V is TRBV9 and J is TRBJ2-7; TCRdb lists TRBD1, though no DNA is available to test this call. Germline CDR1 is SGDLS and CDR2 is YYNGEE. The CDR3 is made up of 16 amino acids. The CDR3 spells CASSPTPGQGWYEQYF.

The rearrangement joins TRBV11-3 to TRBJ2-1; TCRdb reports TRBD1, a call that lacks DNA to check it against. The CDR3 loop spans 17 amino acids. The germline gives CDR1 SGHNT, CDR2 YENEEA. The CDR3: CASSPMKGQLSYNEQFF.

The CDR3 protein is CASSSSVGVDEQYF. The chain has TRBV7-9 and TRBJ2-7. CDR1 SEHNR and CDR2 FQNEAQ come from the germline V gene (reference sequence). CDR3 size: 14 residues.

CDR3 protein: CASSATGDQETQYF. This chain connects TRBV12-3 or TRBV12-4 to TRBJ2-5; TCRdb names TRBD1, which stays unverified in the absence of DNA. CDR3 length: 14 residues.

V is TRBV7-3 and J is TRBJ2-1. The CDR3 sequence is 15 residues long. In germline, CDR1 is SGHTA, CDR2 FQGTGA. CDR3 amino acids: CASSDAGGSYNEQFF. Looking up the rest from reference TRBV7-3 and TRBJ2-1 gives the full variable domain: GAGVSQTPSNKVTEKGKYVELRCDPISGHTALYWYRQSLGQGPEFLIYFQGTGAADDSGLPNDRFFAVRPEGSVSTLKIQRTERGDSAVYLCASSDAGGSYNEQFFGPGTRLTVL.

CDR3 amino acids: CATSRETSSSYEQYF. The rearrangement uses TRBV15 and TRBJ2-7. This CDR3 is 15 amino acids long. Germline CDR1 LNHNV, CDR2 YYDKDF (reference sequence).

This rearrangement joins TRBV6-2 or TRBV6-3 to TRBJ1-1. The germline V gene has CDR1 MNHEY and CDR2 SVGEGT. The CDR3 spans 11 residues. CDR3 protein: CASSYLNEAFF.

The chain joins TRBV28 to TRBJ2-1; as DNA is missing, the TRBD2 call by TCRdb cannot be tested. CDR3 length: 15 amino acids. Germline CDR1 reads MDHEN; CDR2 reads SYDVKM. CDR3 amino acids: CASNPATSGYNEQFF.

The CDR3 here is CASSETRTGGNSPLHF. J is TRBJ1-6 and V is TRBV2; checking the TCRdb D call of TRBD1 is not possible without DNA. In germline, CDR1 is SNHLY, CDR2 FYNNEI. The CDR3 is made up of 16 amino acids.

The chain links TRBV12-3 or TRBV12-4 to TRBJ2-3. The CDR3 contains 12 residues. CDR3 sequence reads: CASSSSSDTQYF.

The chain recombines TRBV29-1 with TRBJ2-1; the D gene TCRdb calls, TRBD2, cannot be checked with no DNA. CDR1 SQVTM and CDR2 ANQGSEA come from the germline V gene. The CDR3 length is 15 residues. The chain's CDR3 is CSVGGTSGGDNEQFF.

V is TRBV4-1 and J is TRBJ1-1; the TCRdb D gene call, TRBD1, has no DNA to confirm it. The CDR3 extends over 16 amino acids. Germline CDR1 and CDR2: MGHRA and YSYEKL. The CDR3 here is CASSQDLERGYTEAFF.

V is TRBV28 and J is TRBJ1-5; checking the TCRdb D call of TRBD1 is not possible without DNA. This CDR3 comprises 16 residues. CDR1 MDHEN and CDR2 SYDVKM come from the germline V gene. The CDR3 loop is CASRDREGGGNQPQHF.

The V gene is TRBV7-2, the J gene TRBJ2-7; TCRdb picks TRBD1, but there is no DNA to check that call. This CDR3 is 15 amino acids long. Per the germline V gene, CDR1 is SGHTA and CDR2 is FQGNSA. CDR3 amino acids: CASSLWTGPAYEQYF.

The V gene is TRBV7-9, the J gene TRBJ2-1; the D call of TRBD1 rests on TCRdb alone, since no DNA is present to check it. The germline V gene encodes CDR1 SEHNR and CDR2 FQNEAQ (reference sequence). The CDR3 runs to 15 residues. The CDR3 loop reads CASSIPGQGKDEQFF.